Sequencing of this T cell receptor beta chain was carried out in a study of radiation and T cells in renal cell carcinoma. This sample's time point: blood 2 weeks post-SBRT. Documented treatment: 15 Gy SBRT to primary tumor, nephrectomy 4 weeks later. Using immunoSEQ multiplex PCR, the repertoire was profiled, and TCRdb retains in-frame clones only, with some absent. Of about 150,000 clones listed, around 90% are singletons. This sample comprised blood, obtained from a patient whose treatment included radiotherapy and nephrectomy. This receptor was taken from a woman aged 45-60 years with renal cell carcinoma.

CDR3 region: CASSQSGTALSYEQYF. In DNA form, the CDR3 reads TGCGCCAGCAGCCAATCCGGGACAGCGCTGTCCTACGAGCAGTACTTC. This chain connects TRBV4-1 to TRBJ2-7, with 7 nucleotides matching TRBD1. This CDR3 comprises 16 residues. Germline trimming cut 2 bases from V and 1 base from J; bases unmatched to any gene: 8. The germline CDR1 and CDR2 sequences are MGHRA and YSYEKL.